A single sample gave rise to the 22 T cell receptor beta chains below, sequenced in a study of T-cell memory formation after mild COVID-19. A single record per CDR3 protein comes from TCRdb applying MiXCR to the 5' RACE reads. The repertoire consists of 300,000 to 400,000 distinct CDR3 sequences, with approximately 29% occurring once and the leading ten covering approximately 15%. Material for sequencing was PBMCs or a T cell subset sorted from them (not recorded which). These receptors were obtained from an adult woman who had mild COVID-19 (a few samples of this study predate the infection). Cell type and time point are not known.

In its sample, this clonotype was seen a few times. The chain couples TRBV20-1 to TRBJ2-3, with TRBD2 identical over 7 bases. The length of the CDR3 is 17 residues. CDR1 and CDR2 from the germline V gene are DFQATT and SNEGSKA (reference sequence). V dropped 1 base and J dropped 5; count of bases not matched to a gene: 15. CDR3 sequence (DNA): TGCAGTGCTAGAGCCTCACCGGGACTACGAGCGAAAGATACGCAGTATTTT. This sequence encodes CSARASPGLRAKDTQYF.

The rearrangement joins TRBV12-3 or TRBV12-4 to TRBJ2-7, with a weak D call TRBD1 (5 bases). V dropped 11 bases and J dropped 2 bases, with 16 bases sitting between them. The CDR3 covers 13 residues. The CDR3 nucleotides read TGTGCCCCAACCATGGGCAGGGCCTACGAGCAGTACTTC. The encoded protein is CAPTMGRAYEQYF.

This clonotype appeared a few times. The chain joins TRBV7-2 to TRBJ2-5; no definite D call. The V end lost 0 bases, the J end lost 0 bases, and 2 bases lay between the germline ends. Germline CDR1 and CDR2: SGHTA and FQGNSA. This CDR3 region has 13 residues. The DNA for the CDR3 is TGTGCCAGCAGCTTAGCTTACCAAGAGACCCAGTACTTC. This encodes CASSLAYQETQYF.

The rearrangement joins TRBV5-1 to TRBJ2-3; D is tentatively TRBD1 or TRBD2 (5 bases each). Per the germline V gene, CDR1 is SGHRS and CDR2 is YFSETQ. V was clipped by 6 bases and J by 2 bases, with 13 bases between them. There are 14 residues in the CDR3. In DNA, the CDR3 is TGCGCCAGCAATACCGCAGGGACCACAGATACGCAGTATTTT. Protein product: CASNTAGTTDTQYF.

This sequence joins TRBV12-3 or TRBV12-4 and TRBJ1-1; D ambiguous. This CDR3 is built from 16 residues. Trimming removed 1 base at V and 1 base at J, with 13 bases between. CDR3 residues: CASSLEEVSENTEAFF. In DNA, the CDR3 is TGTGCCAGCAGTTTAGAGGAAGTGTCGGAGAACACTGAAGCTTTCTTT.

The CDR3 loop reads CASSNGNTIYF. The CDR3 DNA reads TGTGCCAGCAGTAATGGAAACACCATATATTTT. The chain employs TRBV6-5 and TRBJ1-3; no reliable D call. The CDR3 is made up of 11 amino acids. With 5 bases removed from V and 3 bases from J, the gap between germline ends came to 2 bases. CDR1 MNHEY and CDR2 SVGAGI come from the germline V gene.

This chain uses TRBV7-9 with TRBJ2-5; D is perhaps TRBD1 (6 bases). CDR1 and CDR2 (germline): SEHNR, FQNEAQ (reference sequence). The CDR3 contains 14 residues. The V gene lost 0 bases and the J gene lost 3 bases, with 8 bases spanning the gap. The CDR3 nucleotides are TGTGCCAGCAGCTTAGCGACAGGAAAAGAGACCCAGTACTTC. Translation: CASSLATGKETQYF.

About this clonotype itself: A much bigger clone sits one base away, suggesting this may be a read error. The chain uses TRBV12-3 or TRBV12-4 and TRBJ2-2; D is undetermined. The germline V and J ends were trimmed by 7 bases and 4 bases, with 7 bases remaining between them. This CDR3 spans 12 amino acids. The CDR3 loop reads CASNLGTGELFF. The CDR3 bases are TGTGCCAGCAACTTAGGCACCGGGGAGCTGTTTTTT.

This clonotype was recorded many times. The V and J genes are TRBV5-5 and TRBJ2-3, with TRBD1 matching over 10 bases. This CDR3 comprises 20 residues. Germline V lookup: CDR1 SGHKS, CDR2 YYEKEE (reference sequence). After removal of 4 bases from V and 1 base from J, the junction contained 18 bases not matched to a gene. CDR3 in amino acids: CASSASHTFRTGGGTDTQYF. CDR3 bases: TGTGCCAGCAGCGCTTCTCACACCTTCAGGACAGGGGGAGGCACAGATACGCAGTATTTT.

This rearrangement joins TRBV27 to TRBJ2-7, with D possibly matching TRBD1 (5 bases). The ends were cut back, 3 bases at V and 6 bases at J, with 15 bases in the middle. This CDR3 is built from 14 residues. CDR1 is MNHEY and CDR2 is SMNVEV in the germline V gene (reference sequence). The CDR3: CASSLNRGHFEQYF. CDR3 bases: TGTGCCAGCAGTTTGAATAGAGGACATTTCGAGCAGTACTTC.

The chain is built from TRBV5-1 and TRBJ2-7, with TRBD2 matching over 7 bases. From germline, CDR1 is SGHRS and CDR2 YFSETQ. The V and J ends lost 0 bases and 0 bases, in that order; junction bases with no gene match: 12. The CDR3 is 18 amino acids. Written as DNA, the CDR3 is TGCGCCAGCAGCTTGGACCCACCGCTAGCGGTATACTCCTACGAGCAGTACTTC. This codes for CASSLDPPLAVYSYEQYF.

This clonotype was detected only a few times. The chain recombines TRBV11-3 with TRBJ2-3, with TRBD1 identical over 9 bases. V was clipped by 6 bases and J by 5 bases; unmatched bases: 3. Germline V gene sequence: CDR1 SGHNT, CDR2 YENEEA. The CDR3 totals 13 residues. CDR3 coding DNA: TGTGCCAGCAGAGGACAGGGGAAAGATACGCAGTATTTT. It yields the protein CASRGQGKDTQYF.

This chain joins TRBV29-1 and TRBJ2-1; D may be TRBD2 (5 bases). CDR3 length equals 16 residues. V was trimmed by 7 bases and J by 4 bases, leaving 23 bases between them. Looked up from germline, CDR1 is SQVTM and CDR2 is ANQGSEA. The DNA of the CDR3 is TGCAGCGGGTGGGGATACCGTGAGACTACTTACAATGAGCAGTTCTTC. Its translation: CSGWGYRETTYNEQFF.

CDR3 protein: CASKLAGGTQYF. CDR3 coding DNA: TGTGCCAGCAAGCTAGCGGGAGGGACCCAGTACTTC. The chain has TRBV2 and TRBJ2-5; 11 bases are shared with TRBD2. This CDR3 has 12 residues. Germline V gives CDR1 SNHLY, CDR2 FYNNEI. With 7 bases clipped from V and 7 bases from J, the junction kept 2 bases outside the gene matches.

This clonotype turned up a few times. The chain joins TRBV5-1 to TRBJ2-7, with 8 bases lining up with TRBD1. Trimming took 0 bases from V and 9 from J; bases not matched to a gene: 11. The CDR3 has 15 residues. Germline V gene sequence: CDR1 SGHRS, CDR2 YFSETQ. CDR3 amino acids: CASSLDPGTGVRQYF. CDR3 nucleotide sequence: TGCGCCAGCAGCTTGGACCCCGGGACAGGCGTTCGGCAGTACTTC.

V is TRBV11-3 and J is TRBJ2-2, with TRBD2 matching 8 bases. Germline CDR1 SGHNT, CDR2 YENEEA. The CDR3 spans 17 residues. Trimming removed 5 bases from V and 3 bases from J; junction bases left unmatched: 11. The CDR3 DNA reads as TGTGCCAGCAGCCCCGGGGAGGGGACTAGGCACACCGGGGAGCTGTTTTTT. This sequence encodes CASSPGEGTRHTGELFF.

The rearrangement links TRBV5-1 to TRBJ2-5; 14 bases align to TRBD2. Germline CDR1 reads SGHRS; CDR2 reads YFSETQ. The V segment lost 4 bases and the J segment 5 bases; nucleotides outside the gene matches: 7. This CDR3 has 16 amino acids. The CDR3 protein is CASSTQGLAGVETQYF. Written as DNA, the CDR3 is TGCGCCAGCAGCACACAGGGACTAGCGGGAGTTGAGACCCAGTACTTC.

This clonotype was observed a handful of times. V is TRBV6-1 and J is TRBJ2-2, with unresolved D. Trimming shortened V by 2 bases and J by 6 bases, and 7 bases separated the two germline ends. From germline, CDR1 is MNHNS and CDR2 SASEGT. This CDR3 has 13 amino acids. The CDR3: CASSELVSGELFF. The DNA of the CDR3 is TGTGCCAGCAGTGAATTGGTCTCCGGGGAGCTGTTTTTT.

DNA for the CDR3: TGTGCCAGCAGCTTAATCGGGACTGGGGCCAACGTCCTGACTTTC. The encoded protein is CASSLIGTGANVLTF. The V call is TRBV7-3, the J call TRBJ2-6; TRBD2 is a possible D gene (5 bases). The CDR3 loop spans 15 amino acids. Trimming shortened V by 1 base and J by 2 bases, and 6 bases separated the two germline ends. The germline V gene encodes CDR1 SGHTA and CDR2 FQGTGA. The full variable domain, in which reference TRBV7-3 and TRBJ2-6 provide the parts outside the CDR3, is GAGVSQTPSNKVTEKGKYVELRCDPISGHTALYWYRQSLGQGPEFLIYFQGTGAADDSGLPNDRFFAVRPEGSVSTLKIQRTERGDSAVYLCASSLIGTGANVLTFGAGSRLTVL.

This clonotype was seen only a few times. The rearrangement links TRBV5-1 to TRBJ2-7; D tentatively reads TRBD1 or TRBD2 (6 bases each). Trimming removed 5 bases at V and 0 bases at J, with 9 bases between. The CDR3 runs to 13 residues. Looked up from germline, CDR1 is SGHRS and CDR2 is YFSETQ. CDR3 nucleotides: TGCGCCAGCAGTGGGGGGCCCTCCTACGAGCAGTACTTC. Protein product: CASSGGPSYEQYF.

This clonotype was picked up a small number of times. The chain employs TRBV18 and TRBJ2-7; D is perhaps TRBD1 or TRBD2 (5 bases each). Per the germline V gene, CDR1 is KGHSH and CDR2 is LQKENI. V shed 3 bases and J shed 4 bases, with 13 bases lying between them. This CDR3 contains 14 residues. CDR3 sequence reads: CASSPRDGDYEQYF. In DNA, the CDR3 is TGTGCCAGCTCACCTCGGGACGGAGATTACGAGCAGTACTTC.

In this sample, this clonotype turned up a few times. The V call is TRBV29-1, the J call TRBJ2-3; no clear D. The CDR3 runs 12 residues. Germline loops: CDR1 SQVTM, CDR2 ANQGSEA. The V end was cut by 7 bases, the J end by 2 bases, with 10 bases between. CDR3 region: CSALRITDTQYF. The CDR3 region has the DNA TGCAGCGCCCTTAGGATCACAGATACGCAGTATTTT.